The next 24 T cell receptor beta chains were all read from a single sample in a study of regulatory and conventional T cells in RAG deficiency. Profiling relied on immunoSEQ multiplex PCR, and the TCRdb table lists in-frame clones only, not all of them. The sample has tens of thousands of clones, 85% to 90% seen once. Genomic DNA came from blood conventional CD4+ T cells gated CD25-low CD127-high. These data were likewise used in another study, on regulatory T cells. That source adds: The PCR used 52 TRBV and 13 TRBJ primers.

Sequenced input: CD4+ effector T cells sorted from blood. These receptors all stem from a human donor in good health.

The V gene is TRBV29-1, the J gene TRBJ2-1, with 8 bases fitting TRBD2. Germline values: CDR1 SQVTM, CDR2 ANQGSEA. V dropped 4 bases and J dropped 8; count of bases not matched to a gene: 4. The CDR3 loop spans 12 amino acids. The CDR3 coding sequence is TGCAGCGTTGGTAGCGGGGCGGATGAGCAGTTCTTC. This encodes CSVGSGADEQFF.

The chain is built from TRBV19 and TRBJ2-2, with TRBD1 matching 8 bases. This CDR3 is built from 20 residues. Germline CDR1 LNHDA, CDR2 SQIVND (reference sequence). V lost 7 bases and J lost 0; bases outside the gene matches: 19. The CDR3 coding sequence is TGTGCCAGTATCGGGAACGCCTTTGACAGGGGAAGGGCGAACACCGGGGAGCTGTTTTTT. Translated: CASIGNAFDRGRANTGELFF.

This clone was found a few times. The chain links TRBV19 to TRBJ1-6, with D perhaps TRBD1 (5 bases). V was pared by 2 bases and J by 10 bases, with 15 bases between. CDR3 length: 15 residues. Germline CDR1 and CDR2: LNHDA and SQIVND (reference sequence). The DNA for the CDR3 is TGTGCCAGTAGTATAACGGAGGGGTTAGGCTCACCCCTCCACTTT. It translates to CASSITEGLGSPLHF. The full variable domain, with the rest looked up from reference TRBV19 and TRBJ1-6, is DGGITQSPKYLFRKEGQNVTLSCEQNLNHDAMYWYRQDPGQGLRLIYYSQIVNDFQKGDIAEGYSVSREKKESFPLTVTSAQKNPTAFYLCASSITEGLGSPLHFGNGTRLTVT.

V usage is TRBV15 and J usage is TRBJ1-4, with unresolved D. The CDR3 is 14 amino acids. The germline gives CDR1 LNHNV, CDR2 YYDKDF (reference sequence). V dropped 1 base and J dropped 5 bases, with 8 bases sitting between them. CDR3 coding DNA: TGTGCCACCAGCAGAGGGGGTGCCAATGAAAAACTGTTTTTT. Protein sequence: CATSRGGANEKLFF.

The gene calls are TRBV7-9 and TRBJ1-2, with D possibly being TRBD1 (5 bases). V was clipped by 1 base and J by 6 bases, with 12 bases between them. The germline CDR1 and CDR2 sequences are SEHNR and FQNEAQ (reference sequence). CDR3 length equals 14 residues. The CDR3 sequence: CASSLDYGANGYTF. The CDR3 nucleotides are TGTGCCAGCAGCTTAGACTACGGGGCTAATGGCTACACCTTC.

The chain has TRBV11-1 and TRBJ2-1, with TRBD2 matching 12 bases. From germline, CDR1 is SGHAT and CDR2 FQDESV (reference sequence). The CDR3 totals 16 residues. V dropped 5 bases and J dropped 8; count of bases not matched to a gene: 10. CDR3 sequence (DNA): TGTGCCAGCAGCGCGAGGACTAGCGGGATGGGGTATGAGCAGTTCTTC. This codes for CASSARTSGMGYEQFF.

J is TRBJ2-5 and V is TRBV6-5; TRBD2 might be the D (6 bases). Looked up from germline, CDR1 is MNHEY and CDR2 is SVGAGI. With 5 bases removed from V and 2 bases from J, the gap between germline ends came to 15 bases. CDR3 length: 15 residues. Written as DNA, the CDR3 is TGTGCCAGCAGTGGGAATCGGGGGAGGCAAGAGACCCAGTACTTC. The encoded protein is CASSGNRGRQETQYF.

The chain has TRBV19 and TRBJ2-7; 9 bases align to TRBD1. CDR1 and CDR2 from the germline V gene are LNHDA and SQIVND (reference sequence). The CDR3 has 15 amino acids. Trimming at V came to 6 bases and at J to 0 bases, leaving 6 bases not matched to a gene. The CDR3 DNA reads TGTGCCAGTAGAGATAAGGGACAGGGCTCCTACGAGCAGTACTTC. Its protein product is CASRDKGQGSYEQYF. Together with reference TRBV19 and TRBJ2-7, the CDR3 gives the full variable domain: DGGITQSPKYLFRKEGQNVTLSCEQNLNHDAMYWYRQDPGQGLRLIYYSQIVNDFQKGDIAEGYSVSREKKESFPLTVTSAQKNPTAFYLCASRDKGQGSYEQYFGPGTRLTVT.

The chain uses TRBV6-5 and TRBJ2-7; 10 nucleotides match TRBD2. This CDR3 has 15 residues. V lost 0 bases, J lost 3 bases, and 2 bases stayed unmatched. CDR1 and CDR2 from the germline V gene are MNHEY and SVGAGI. This CDR3 reads CASSYSLAGHYEQYF. The CDR3 DNA sequence: TGTGCCAGCAGTTACTCACTAGCGGGGCACTACGAGCAGTACTTC.

With respect to this clone: The same CDR3 arises from other DNA sequences in this sample as well. This rearrangement joins TRBV7-8 to TRBJ1-1, with D uncertain. V was shortened by 1 base and J by 14 bases, with 17 bases between the two germline ends. The germline V gene has CDR1 SGHVS and CDR2 FQNEAQ. This CDR3 is 13 amino acids long. The CDR3 sequence: CASSLGNRGFAFF. DNA for the CDR3: TGTGCCAGCAGCTTAGGGAATCGGGGTTTCGCCTTCTTT.

The chain is built from TRBV6-1 and TRBJ2-1; 7 bases are shared with TRBD1. Trimming cost V 3 bases and J 9 bases; bases outside gene matches: 14. Germline V gives CDR1 MNHNS, CDR2 SASEGT. The CDR3 has 16 residues. Here the CDR3 reads CASSDYRQGDFGEQFF. The CDR3 DNA reads TGTGCCAGCAGTGATTATCGACAGGGAGATTTCGGTGAGCAGTTCTTC.

The V call is TRBV28, the J call TRBJ1-2, with D unclear. Per germline, CDR1 MDHEN and CDR2 SYDVKM. V was clipped by 4 bases and J by 5 bases, with 8 bases between them. This CDR3 is built from 12 residues. The CDR3 sequence: CASSSRSYGYTF. The CDR3 DNA reads TGTGCCAGCAGTTCCCGGAGTTATGGCTACACCTTC.

The rearrangement uses TRBV7-9 and TRBJ1-6; 8 bases line up with TRBD1. V dropped 1 base and J dropped 7; count of bases not matched to a gene: 15. Germline V gene lookup returns CDR1 SEHNR and CDR2 FQNEAQ (reference sequence). The CDR3 extends over 19 amino acids. This CDR3 reads CASSLGRTRQGIKNSPLHF. The CDR3 DNA is TGTGCCAGCAGCTTAGGGCGGACGAGACAGGGGATTAAAAATTCACCCCTCCACTTT. The full variable domain, with the rest looked up from reference TRBV7-9 and TRBJ1-6, is DTGVSQNPRHKITKRGQNVTFRCDPISEHNRLYWYRQTLGQGPEFLTYFQNEAQLEKSRLLSDRFSAERPKGSFSTLEIQRTEQGDSAMYLCASSLGRTRQGIKNSPLHFGNGTRLTVT.

The gene calls are TRBV2 and TRBJ1-5; D not resolved. The CDR3 has 15 residues. Trimming stripped 6 bases from V and 0 bases from J, with 12 bases between. The V gene's germline CDR1 is SNHLY and CDR2 FYNNEI. The CDR3 protein is CASRDLGYSNQPQHF. As DNA, the CDR3 is TGTGCCAGCAGGGACCTCGGGTATAGCAATCAGCCCCAGCATTTT.

V usage is TRBV11-3 and J usage is TRBJ2-4; TRBD1 aligns across 7 bases. Trimming removed 0 bases from V and 1 base from J; junction bases left unmatched: 9. The CDR3 spans 18 residues. Per germline, CDR1 SGHNT and CDR2 YENEEA. The CDR3 is CASSLEGGVWDAKNIQYF. In DNA form, the CDR3 reads TGTGCCAGCAGCTTAGAAGGGGGCGTCTGGGATGCCAAAAACATTCAGTACTTC.

The genes are TRBV9 and TRBJ2-2, with D possibly being TRBD2 (5 bases). Trimming removed 1 base from V and 3 bases from J, with 19 bases in between. The CDR3 is 18 residues long. Per germline, CDR1 SGDLS and CDR2 YYNGEE. This CDR3 is CASSVRSTPFGDTGELFF. The DNA for the CDR3 is TGTGCCAGCAGCGTACGGTCGACTCCATTCGGGGACACCGGGGAGCTGTTTTTT. Supplemented by reference TRBV9 and TRBJ2-2, the full variable domain reads DSGVTQTPKHLITATGQRVTLRCSPRSGDLSVYWYQQSLDQGLQFLIQYYNGEERAKGNILERFSAQQFPDLHSELNLSSLELGDSALYFCASSVRSTPFGDTGELFFGEGSRLTVL.

The rearrangement links TRBV6-6 to TRBJ1-1, with 9 nucleotides matching TRBD1. The CDR3 runs to 13 residues. J lost 7 bases, V lost 5 bases, and 5 bases had no gene match. Germline values: CDR1 MNHNY, CDR2 SVGAGI (reference sequence). CDR3 coding DNA: TGTGCCAGCAGTAGGACAGGGGAGGATGAAGCTTTCTTT. Translation: CASSRTGEDEAFF.

The chain carries TRBV5-1 and TRBJ2-3; 8 bases are a match to TRBD1. The germline gives CDR1 SGHRS, CDR2 YFSETQ. J gave up 2 bases and V 3 bases, and 5 bases lay outside the gene matches. The CDR3 contains 15 residues. The chain's CDR3 is CASSWRGQATDTQYF. As DNA, the CDR3 is TGCGCCAGCAGCTGGAGGGGACAGGCCACAGATACGCAGTATTTT.

CDR3 region: CASSLGWIGKLFF. The CDR3, as DNA: TGTGCCAGCAGCTTAGGCTGGATTGGGAAACTGTTTTTT. The chain has TRBV11-2 and TRBJ1-4; D is unclear. This CDR3 has 13 residues. Germline assignment: CDR1 SGHAT and CDR2 FQNNGV. V shed 1 base and J shed 11 bases, with 11 bases lying between them.

This chain joins TRBV28 and TRBJ2-2; 9 positions agree with TRBD1. V was pared by 4 bases and J by 5 bases, with 5 bases of the junction left unmatched. Germline assignment: CDR1 MDHEN and CDR2 SYDVKM. The CDR3 extends over 15 amino acids. CDR3 nucleotides: TGTGCCAGCAGTTCACAGGGGGCAGGGACCGGGGAGCTGTTTTTT. Its protein product is CASSSQGAGTGELFF.

As DNA, the CDR3 is TGTGCCAGCAGTTTTAGTTCGGGGGGCACCGGGGAGCTGTTTTTT. Translating it yields CASSFSSGGTGELFF. V and J are TRBV28 and TRBJ2-2, with 7 bases matching TRBD2. Germline loops: CDR1 MDHEN, CDR2 SYDVKM. The CDR3 contains 15 residues. Unmatched junction bases numbered 5, after V lost 3 bases and J lost 4 bases.

The rearrangement links TRBV18 to TRBJ1-5, with 7 bases matching TRBD1. The length of the CDR3 is 13 residues. The junction had 3 bases not matched to a gene; V was cut back by 4 bases and J by 6 bases. The germline CDR1 and CDR2 sequences are KGHSH and LQKENI. The CDR3 spells CASSQGAGQPQHF. CDR3 nucleotide sequence: TGTGCCAGCTCACAGGGGGCGGGTCAGCCCCAGCATTTT.

This chain uses TRBV19 with TRBJ2-5, with TRBD2 identical over 7 bases. The DNA end is a closer match to TRBJ2-7, so the J assignment may be wrong. The CDR3 is 14 residues long. Germline V lookup: CDR1 LNHDA, CDR2 SQIVND (reference sequence). The DNA of the CDR3 is TGTGCCAGTAGTATAGCGGGGGGATCCTACGAGCAGTACTTC. This sequence encodes CASSIAGGSYEQYF.

The chain recombines TRBV6-5 with TRBJ1-1; D is perhaps TRBD1 (5 bases). Germline V lookup: CDR1 MNHEY, CDR2 SVGAGI. The CDR3 runs 15 residues. V gave up 0 bases and J gave up 3 bases, with 11 bases separating them. CDR3 loop: CASSYSRDGDTEAFF. In nucleotides, the CDR3 is TGTGCCAGCAGTTACTCCCGGGACGGCGACACTGAAGCTTTCTTT.